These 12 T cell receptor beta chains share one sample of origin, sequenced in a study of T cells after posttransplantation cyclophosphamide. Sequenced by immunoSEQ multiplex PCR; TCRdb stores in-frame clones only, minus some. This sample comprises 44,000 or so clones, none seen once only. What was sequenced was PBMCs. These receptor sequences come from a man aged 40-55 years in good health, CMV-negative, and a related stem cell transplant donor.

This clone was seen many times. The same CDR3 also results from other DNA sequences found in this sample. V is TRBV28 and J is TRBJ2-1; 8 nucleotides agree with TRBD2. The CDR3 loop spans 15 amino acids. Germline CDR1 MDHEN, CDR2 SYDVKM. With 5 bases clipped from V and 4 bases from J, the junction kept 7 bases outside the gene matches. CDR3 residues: CASSLGASGYNEQFF. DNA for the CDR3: TGTGCCAGCAGTCTTGGGGCTAGCGGGTACAATGAGCAGTTCTTC. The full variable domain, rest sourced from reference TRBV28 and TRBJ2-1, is DVKVTQSSRYLVKRTGEKVFLECVQDMDHENMFWYRQDPGLGLRLIYFSYDVKMKEKGDIPEGYSVSREKKERFSLILESASTNQTSMYLCASSLGASGYNEQFFGPGTRLTVL.

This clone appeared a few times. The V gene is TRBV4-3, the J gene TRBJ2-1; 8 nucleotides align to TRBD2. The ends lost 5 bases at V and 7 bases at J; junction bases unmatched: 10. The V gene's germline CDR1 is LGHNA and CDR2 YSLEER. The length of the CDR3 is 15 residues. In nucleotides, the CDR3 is TGCGCCAGCAGCAACGGGAGGGCGTTGGGAAATGAGCAGTTCTTC. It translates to CASSNGRALGNEQFF.

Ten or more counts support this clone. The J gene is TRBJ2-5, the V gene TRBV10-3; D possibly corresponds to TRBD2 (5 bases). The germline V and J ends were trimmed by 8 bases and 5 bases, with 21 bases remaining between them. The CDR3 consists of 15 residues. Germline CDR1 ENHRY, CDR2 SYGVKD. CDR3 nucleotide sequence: TGTGCCATCTCTATGGGAAATTCCCGAGGGGAGACCCAGTACTTC. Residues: CAISMGNSRGETQYF.

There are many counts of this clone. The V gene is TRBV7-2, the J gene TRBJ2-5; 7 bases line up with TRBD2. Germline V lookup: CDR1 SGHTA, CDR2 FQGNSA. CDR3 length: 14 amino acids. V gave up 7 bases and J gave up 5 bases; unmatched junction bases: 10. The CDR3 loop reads CASKVGGSGETQYF. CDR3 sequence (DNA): TGTGCCAGCAAGGTGGGCGGGAGTGGTGAGACCCAGTACTTC.

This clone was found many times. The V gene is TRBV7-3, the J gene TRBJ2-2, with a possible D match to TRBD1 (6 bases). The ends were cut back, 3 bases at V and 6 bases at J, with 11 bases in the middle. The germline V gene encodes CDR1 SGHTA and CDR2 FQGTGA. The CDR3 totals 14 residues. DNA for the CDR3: TGTGCCAGCAGCTTTCAGGGGCGCGCCGGGGAGCTGTTTTTT. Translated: CASSFQGRAGELFF. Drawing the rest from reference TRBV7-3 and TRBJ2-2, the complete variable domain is GAGVSQTPSNKVTEKGKYVELRCDPISGHTALYWYRQSLGQGPEFLIYFQGTGAADDSGLPNDRFFAVRPEGSVSTLKIQRTERGDSAVYLCASSFQGRAGELFFGEGSRLTVL.

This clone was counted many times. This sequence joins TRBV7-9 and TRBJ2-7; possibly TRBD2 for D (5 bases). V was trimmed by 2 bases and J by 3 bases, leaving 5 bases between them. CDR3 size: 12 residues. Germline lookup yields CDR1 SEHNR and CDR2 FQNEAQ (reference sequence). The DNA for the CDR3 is TGTGCCAGCAGCTTAAGCGGCTACGAGCAGTACTTC. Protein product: CASSLSGYEQYF.

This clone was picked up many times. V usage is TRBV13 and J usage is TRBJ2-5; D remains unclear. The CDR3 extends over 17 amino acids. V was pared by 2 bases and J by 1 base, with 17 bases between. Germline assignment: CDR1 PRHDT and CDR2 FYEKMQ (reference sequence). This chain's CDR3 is CASSLSQRSEAQETQYF. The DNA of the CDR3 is TGTGCCAGCAGCTTAAGTCAGAGGAGTGAGGCCCAAGAGACCCAGTACTTC.

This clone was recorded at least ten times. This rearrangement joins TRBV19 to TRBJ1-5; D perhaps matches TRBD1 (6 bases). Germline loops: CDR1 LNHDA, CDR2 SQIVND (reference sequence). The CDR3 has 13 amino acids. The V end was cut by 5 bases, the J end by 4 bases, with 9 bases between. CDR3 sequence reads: CASSEGGNQPQHF. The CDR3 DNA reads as TGTGCCAGTAGTGAAGGGGGTAATCAGCCCCAGCATTTT.

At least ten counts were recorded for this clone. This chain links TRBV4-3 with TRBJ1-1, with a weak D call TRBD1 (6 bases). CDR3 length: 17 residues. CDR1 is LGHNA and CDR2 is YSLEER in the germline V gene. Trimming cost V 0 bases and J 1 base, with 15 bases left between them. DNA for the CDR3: TGCGCCAGCAGCCAAGATTCATCAGGGGCTACGAACACTGAAGCTTTCTTT. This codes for CASSQDSSGATNTEAFF.

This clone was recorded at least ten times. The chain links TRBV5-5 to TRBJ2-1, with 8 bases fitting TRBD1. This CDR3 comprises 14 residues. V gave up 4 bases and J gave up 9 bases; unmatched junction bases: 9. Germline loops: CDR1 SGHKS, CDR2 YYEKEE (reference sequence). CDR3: CASSVFTGGGEQFF. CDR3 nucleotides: TGTGCCAGCAGCGTATTCACAGGGGGTGGTGAGCAGTTCTTC.

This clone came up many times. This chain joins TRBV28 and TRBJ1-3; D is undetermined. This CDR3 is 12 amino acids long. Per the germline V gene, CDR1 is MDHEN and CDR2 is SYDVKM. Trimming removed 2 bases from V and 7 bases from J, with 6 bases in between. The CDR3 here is CASSLLRNTIYF. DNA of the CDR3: TGTGCCAGCAGTTTACTGAGGAACACCATATATTTT.

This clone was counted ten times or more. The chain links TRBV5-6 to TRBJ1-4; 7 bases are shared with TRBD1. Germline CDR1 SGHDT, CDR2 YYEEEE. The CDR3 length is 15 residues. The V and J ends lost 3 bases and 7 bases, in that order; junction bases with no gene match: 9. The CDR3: CASSYSGGEGEKLFF. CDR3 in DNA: TGTGCCAGCAGCTACTCAGGGGGAGAGGGTGAAAAACTGTTTTTT.